This T cell receptor beta chain was captured by sequencing in a study of blood T cell repertoires in COVID-19. For the study at large: PBMCs, B-cell-depleted T cells, or T cells were the source of the cDNA or gDNA that made up the material.

Germline V gene data show CDR1 as SGHRS and CDR2 as YFSETQ. Trimming shortened V by 0 bases and J by 4 bases, and 11 bases separated the two germline ends. This CDR3 has 16 residues. The assay was immunoSEQ multiplex PCR, and TCRdb's table has in-frame clones only and misses some. The top ten hold about 1.7% of the sample, which has about 290,000 clones, approximately 88% seen once. This clone was found once. The chain combines TRBV5-1 with TRBJ1-6; unclear D gene. The sequence derives from a woman between 35 and 50 years old who had recovered from COVID-19. Material: PBMCs or T cells enriched from blood (not recorded which). The CDR3 reads CASSLEYQSYNSPLHF. The CDR3 DNA sequence: TGCGCCAGCAGCTTGGAGTATCAGTCTTATAATTCACCCCTCCACTTT.